The clone carrying this T cell receptor beta chain occurred once. The germline gives CDR1 LGHDT, CDR2 YNNKEL (reference sequence). The CDR3 loop spans 15 amino acids. Trimming left V 2 bases short and J 5 bases short, with 15 bases between. Under the authors' procedure: Amplifying reference gene primers gave estimates of nucleated cell counts. Some clones are missing from TCRdb's copy, which holds only in-frame ones; the method was immunoSEQ multiplex PCR. V, J and clone size are taken as reported in that table, and D and trimming were inferred from the DNA itself. In the table there are 350,000 to 450,000 clones, 90% to 95% of which are singletons. The data stem from a study of blood T cell repertoires in COVID-19. Across the whole study: Italy, Spain and the United States were the sources of the convalescent and acute COVID-19 samples. T cells, B-cell-depleted T cells, or PBMCs provided the cDNA or gDNA that served as material.

Individuals aged about 18 to 95 years were recruited from some 26 US areas. The sequenced material came from PBMCs or T cells enriched from blood (not recorded which). The V gene is TRBV3-1 (or the pseudogene TRBV3-2), the J gene TRBJ2-5, with a weak D call TRBD1 (6 bases). The receptor was isolated from a woman in her forties who had been exposed to COVID-19. CDR3 protein: CASSQHPGGGETQYF. CDR3 bases: TGTGCCAGCAGCCAACATCCTGGGGGCGGGGAGACCCAGTACTTC.